This TCR beta chain was sequenced during a study of T cell changes during pregnancy in multiple sclerosis. Only in-frame clones appear in the TCRdb table, and some are missing; sequencing was by immunoSEQ multiplex PCR. The sample has 85,000 to 100,000 clones; around 90% are singletons. The CDR3 runs 13 residues. From germline, CDR1 is SGDLS and CDR2 YYNGEE. Trimming took 3 bases from V and 5 from J, leaving 11 bases between them. The starting material was peripheral blood, obtained in the first trimester of pregnancy. The TCR sequence derives from a female donor with multiple sclerosis, enrolled in a pregnancy study. The chain links TRBV9 to TRBJ2-5; D not resolved. CDR3 in DNA: TGTGCCAGCAGCGCCGACTGGATGGAGACCCAGTACTTC. This gives the protein CASSADWMETQYF.